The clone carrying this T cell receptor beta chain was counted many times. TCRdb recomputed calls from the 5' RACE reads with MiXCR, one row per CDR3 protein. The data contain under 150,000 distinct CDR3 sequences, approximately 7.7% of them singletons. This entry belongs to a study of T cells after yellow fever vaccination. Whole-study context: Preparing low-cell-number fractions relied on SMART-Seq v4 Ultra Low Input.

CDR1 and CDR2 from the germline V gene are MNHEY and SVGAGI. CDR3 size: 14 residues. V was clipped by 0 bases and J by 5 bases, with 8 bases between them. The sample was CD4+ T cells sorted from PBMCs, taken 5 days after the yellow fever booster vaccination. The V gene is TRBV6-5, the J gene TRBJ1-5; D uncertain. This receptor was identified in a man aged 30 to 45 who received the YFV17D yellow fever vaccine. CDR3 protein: CASSYSADYQPQHF. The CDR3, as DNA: TGTGCCAGCAGTTACTCGGCAGACTATCAGCCCCAGCATTTT.